Presented here are 8 T cell receptor beta chains from one specimen sequenced in a study of cytomegalovirus exposure and HLA in healthy donors. Primers included in the PCR were 60 Vbeta and 13 Jbeta primers. The table came from immunoSEQ multiplex PCR; TCRdb's copy has only in-frame clones and leaves some out. The data contain around 150,000 clones, approximately 75% of them seen just once; the ten biggest clones take up less than 2.5%. Sequencing was performed on PBMCs. The receptors derive from a man between 50 and 59 years old in good health and CMV-seropositive.

The chain combines TRBV5-1 with TRBJ2-2, with 9 bases that match TRBD1. J was trimmed by 6 bases and V by 0 bases; bases with no gene match: 6. The CDR3 sequence is 16 residues long. Germline values: CDR1 SGHRS, CDR2 YFSETQ. CDR3 region: CASSLVGDRVPGELFF. In DNA, the CDR3 is TGCGCCAGCAGCTTGGTAGGGGACAGGGTCCCCGGGGAGCTGTTTTTT. Combining the CDR3 with reference TRBV5-1 and TRBJ2-2 gives the whole variable domain KAGVTQTPRYLIKTRGQQVTLSCSPISGHRSVSWYQQTPGQGLQFLFEYFSETQRNKGNFPGRFSGRQFSNSRSEMNVSTLELGDSALYLCASSLVGDRVPGELFFGEGSRLTVL.

The gene calls are TRBV27 and TRBJ2-1, with 12 bases that match TRBD1. Trimming removed 5 bases from V and 9 bases from J; junction bases left unmatched: 23. This CDR3 contains 20 residues. Germline V lookup: CDR1 MNHEY, CDR2 SMNVEV (reference sequence). CDR3 amino acids: CASSPIGTGGYPQPSSEQFF. The CDR3 coding sequence is TGTGCCAGCAGTCCAATCGGGACAGGGGGCTACCCCCAACCATCGTCTGAGCAGTTCTTC.

With regard to this clone: The sample has other DNA sequences that encode this CDR3 too. V is TRBV4-2 and J is TRBJ2-7; 8 nucleotides agree with TRBD1. Per germline, CDR1 LGHNA and CDR2 YNFKEQ. This CDR3 has 15 amino acids. J lost 3 bases, V lost 1 base, and 5 bases had no gene match. The CDR3 sequence is CASSQGDRQNYEQYF. As DNA, the CDR3 is TGTGCCAGCAGCCAAGGGGACAGGCAGAACTACGAGCAGTACTTC.

V and J are TRBV11-2 and TRBJ2-5; D is uncertain. Germline V CDR1 and CDR2: SGHAT, FQNNGV. The V end lost 1 base, the J end lost 5 bases, and 14 bases lay between the germline ends. The CDR3 length is 15 residues. The chain's CDR3 is CASSLGSLVYETQYF. DNA of the CDR3: TGTGCCAGCAGCTTAGGTTCCCTAGTTTACGAGACCCAGTACTTC.

The chain uses TRBV6-1 and TRBJ2-5; D gene uncertain. Deletions cut 2 bases from V and 5 bases from J, with 15 bases between. The CDR3 runs to 15 residues. The germline V gene has CDR1 MNHNS and CDR2 SASEGT. The CDR3: CASSENTVIVETQYF. The CDR3, as DNA: TGTGCCAGCAGTGAAAATACAGTGATCGTGGAGACCCAGTACTTC.

The rearrangement links TRBV4-3 to TRBJ1-2, with TRBD1 matching over 7 bases. This CDR3 comprises 14 residues. CDR1 and CDR2 from the germline V gene are LGHNA and YSLEER. V shed 1 base, J shed 5 bases, and the junction held 4 bases outside the gene matches. The CDR3 coding sequence is TGCGCCAGCAGCCAAGTGGGACAGAGTTATGGCTACACCTTC. This gives the protein CASSQVGQSYGYTF.

This chain links TRBV27 with TRBJ2-6, with TRBD2 matching over 9 bases. Germline CDR1 MNHEY, CDR2 SMNVEV (reference sequence). Unmatched junction bases numbered 3, after V lost 7 bases and J lost 2 bases. The length of the CDR3 is 15 residues. The CDR3 here is CASTAGGPGANVLTF. The DNA for the CDR3 is TGTGCCAGCACGGCGGGGGGGCCTGGGGCCAACGTCCTGACTTTC.

The gene calls are TRBV4-3 and TRBJ2-3; 8 bases are a match to TRBD1. V was pared by 1 base and J by 2 bases, with 5 bases of the junction left unmatched. The CDR3 consists of 16 residues. Germline loops: CDR1 LGHNA, CDR2 YSLEER. The CDR3 sequence: CASSQVQDRATDTQYF. The CDR3 DNA reads TGCGCCAGCAGCCAAGTCCAGGACAGGGCCACAGATACGCAGTATTTT.